These 9 T cell receptor beta chains were sequenced from one sample in a study of T cells in women clearing cervical HPV infection (dated by TCRdb to the late 2010s). Library prep was done by the immunoSEQ multiplex PCR assay. TCRdb obtained this table from immuneACCESS and retained in-frame rearrangements with V and J assigned. These tables miss some clones; where compared with another copy, unresolved V genes account for less than half of the shortfall, and the remainder is unexplained. For this sample, the table gives tens of thousands of clones. The ten most abundant clones make up 6.5% to 8% of the sample. The sample taken for sequencing was blood buffy coat. The receptors were gathered from a woman aged 18 to 75 with a cervical HPV16 infection that either progressed to CIN3+ or cleared (not recorded which).

About this clone: The read falls 3 residues short of the CDR3 end, and the missing part is taken from the germline J gene. The chain links TRBV19 to TRBJ1-6; TRBD1 agrees at 9 bases. This CDR3 region has 13 residues. V was pared by 3 bases and J by 10 bases, with 1 base of the junction left unmatched. Per the germline V gene, CDR1 is LNHDA and CDR2 is SQIVND (reference sequence). CDR3 bases read: TGTGCCAGTAGTATGACAGGGGGGTCACCC. Residues: CASSMTGGSP. The complete CDR3 protein is CASSMTGGSPLHF. Together with reference TRBV19 and TRBJ1-6, the CDR3 gives the full variable domain: DGGITQSPKYLFRKEGQNVTLSCEQNLNHDAMYWYRQDPGQGLRLIYYSQIVNDFQKGDIAEGYSVSREKKESFPLTVTSAQKNPTAFYLCASSMTGGSPLHFGNGTRLTVT.

As regards this clone: Coverage ceases 3 residues before the CDR3 finishes, and the germline J gene fills in the end. V and J are TRBV7-3 and TRBJ1-2; no clear D. The CDR3 is made up of 14 amino acids. Germline lookup yields CDR1 SGHTA and CDR2 FQGTGA. CDR3 bases read: TGTGCCAGCAGCTCCGGCGCGGGCTCCGGAGAC. This translates into CASSSGAGSGD. The full-length CDR3 reads as CASSSGAGSGDYTF.

A note on this clone: Read data end 3 residues before the CDR3 end; the end is taken from the germline J gene. This chain connects TRBV6-1 to TRBJ1-5; D is unclear. The germline V and J ends were trimmed by 0 bases and 4 bases, with 10 bases remaining between them. This CDR3 comprises 15 residues. Germline loops: CDR1 MNHNS, CDR2 SASEGT. CDR3 DNA (partial): TGTGCCAGCAGTGAAGCTGGGCAGCAAAATCAGCCC. This gives the protein CASSEAGQQNQP. The entire CDR3 protein is CASSEAGQQNQPQHF.

Points on this clone: From the germline J gene comes the end of the CDR3, since the read stops 3 residues before it. This chain connects TRBV29-1 to TRBJ2-7, with 8 bases identical to TRBD2. After removal of 7 bases from V and 2 bases from J, the junction contained 4 bases not matched to a gene. The length of the CDR3 is 12 residues. Germline CDR1 reads SQVTM; CDR2 reads ANQGSEA. The CDR3 sequence is CSGVAGPYEQYF. The sequenced CDR3 bases are TGCAGCGGTGTAGCGGGGCCCTACGAG.

A remark on this clone: The missing CDR3 end, 3 residues past where the read stops, is filled in from the germline J gene. The rearrangement links TRBV7-9 to TRBJ2-1, with 9 positions matching TRBD1. The CDR3 spans 15 residues. V lost 4 bases to trimming and J lost 8 bases; unmatched junction nucleotides: 9. Germline V gene data show CDR1 as SEHNR and CDR2 as FQNEAQ (reference sequence). CDR3 in amino acids: CASSYRDRVRDEQFF. CDR3 DNA (partial): TGTGCCAGCAGCTACCGGGACAGGGTTCGGGATGAG.

For this clone: The read terminates 3 residues before the CDR3 end, so the remaining end is supplied by the germline J gene. This sequence joins TRBV14 and TRBJ1-5; maybe TRBD1 (5 bases). The CDR3 runs to 15 residues. Germline CDR1 and CDR2: SGHDN and FVKESK. The V gene lost 6 bases and the J gene lost 4 bases, with 16 bases spanning the gap. The CDR3 DNA, read in part, is TGTGCCAGCAGTGGCCAGTGGGGCGAAAATCAGCCC. This sequence encodes CASSGQWGENQP. The complete CDR3 protein is CASSGQWGENQPQHF.

Of note for this clone: The CDR3 end falls 3 residues outside the read, so it is completed with the germline J gene. The chain employs TRBV6-2 or TRBV6-3 and TRBJ2-5, with TRBD2 matching 8 bases. The CDR3 length is 13 residues. CDR1 MNHEY and CDR2 SVGEGT come from the germline V gene. The ends lost 5 bases at V and 5 bases at J; junction bases unmatched: 4. The sequenced part of the CDR3 DNA is TGTGCCAGCAGTGCTAGCGGGTGGGAGACC. Translated: CASSASGWET. The full CDR3 reads CASSASGWETQYF.

Points on this clone: Read data end 3 residues before the CDR3 end; the end is taken from the germline J gene. The rearrangement links TRBV19 to TRBJ2-1; D perhaps matches TRBD1 (6 bases). Looked up from germline, CDR1 is LNHDA and CDR2 is SQIVND (reference sequence). Between the trimmed V and J ends, which lost 5 bases and 9 bases, there was a span of 11 bases. This CDR3 has 12 residues. The covered CDR3 bases are TGTGCCAGTAGTTGGGGGCTTGGTGAG. Translation gives CASSWGLGE. The whole CDR3 sequence reads CASSWGLGEQFF.

A remark on this clone: The read finishes 3 residues shy of the CDR3 end, and the germline J gene is used to complete it. V and J are TRBV6-2 or TRBV6-3 and TRBJ2-1, with no clear D. CDR1 and CDR2 (germline): MNHEY, SVGEGT. Trimming shortened V by 8 bases and J by 3 bases, and 23 bases separated the two germline ends. The CDR3 totals 17 residues. CDR3 residues: CASAALAVGRGYNEQFF. The CDR3 DNA, read in part, is TGTGCCAGCGCGGCGCTTGCGGTCGGTCGTGGCTACAATGAG.